A single sample gave rise to the 22 T cell receptor beta chains below, sequenced in a study of blood T cells in healthy people across ages. A J-beta primer mix and a sample-barcoded 5' primer were used in a second PCR of roughly 6 to 11 cycles. TCRdb analysed the 5' RACE reads with MiXCR anew, one entry per CDR3 protein. There are 850,000 to 1,000,000 distinct CDR3 sequences in the sample; just over 50% occur only once, and about a fifth lies in the top ten. The sequenced sample was blood. The origin of the receptors is a woman aged 60-75 years in good health.

The chain joins TRBV6-6 to TRBJ2-5, with TRBD2 as a possible D gene (6 bases). TRBJ2-7 matches the DNA end more closely, so the J call is doubtful. Germline V CDR1 and CDR2: MNHNY, SVGAGI (reference sequence). There are 16 residues in the CDR3. The CDR3 sequence: CASSYSGGGLNYEQYF. DNA of the CDR3: TGTGCCAGCAGTTACTCTGGGGGAGGTTTAAACTACGAGCAGTACTTC.

The DNA for the CDR3 is TGTGCCAGCAGTTTTCAGCGGGCCGCCTACGAGCAGTACTTC. Its translation: CASSFQRAAYEQYF. The V call is TRBV28, the J call TRBJ2-7; TRBD2 is a possible D gene (6 bases). Trimming cost V 3 bases and J 2 bases, with 11 bases left between them. The CDR3 covers 14 residues. Per the germline V gene, CDR1 is MDHEN and CDR2 is SYDVKM.

The gene calls are TRBV20-1 and TRBJ2-1, with D unresolved. This CDR3 is built from 10 residues. V lost 0 bases to trimming and J lost 9 bases, with 3 bases between them. The germline V gene has CDR1 DFQATT and CDR2 SNEGSKA (reference sequence). This CDR3 reads CSARDPEQFF. The DNA for the CDR3 is TGCAGTGCTAGAGACCCTGAGCAGTTCTTC.

This clonotype was observed a handful of times. Written as DNA, the CDR3 is TGCAGTGCTACAGACAGGGGTCCCGAGCAGTACTTC. It codes for CSATDRGPEQYF. J is TRBJ2-7 and V is TRBV20-1; the match to TRBD1 covers 8 bases. The CDR3 has 12 amino acids. The V and J ends lost 4 bases and 6 bases, in that order; junction bases with no gene match: 5. Germline values: CDR1 DFQATT, CDR2 SNEGSKA (reference sequence).

This clonotype was found a few times. The genes are TRBV27 and TRBJ2-7, with 7 bases that match TRBD2. V lost 5 bases to trimming and J lost 5 bases; unmatched junction nucleotides: 9. CDR1 MNHEY and CDR2 SMNVEV come from the germline V gene (reference sequence). CDR3 length: 14 amino acids. The CDR3 spells CASSRGGRVHEQYF. CDR3 sequence (DNA): TGTGCCAGCAGTAGGGGAGGGAGGGTCCACGAGCAGTACTTC.

The chain recombines TRBV20-1 with TRBJ2-1, with 7 bases identical to TRBD2. The CDR3 runs to 14 residues. V shed 3 bases, J shed 7 bases, and the junction held 9 bases outside the gene matches. Germline CDR1 and CDR2: DFQATT and SNEGSKA (reference sequence). In DNA form, the CDR3 reads TGCAGTGCTAGGGGGACTACCTACCTTAATGAGCAGTTCTTC. This encodes CSARGTTYLNEQFF.

The rearrangement uses TRBV29-1 and TRBJ2-1; 9 bases align to TRBD2. Germline V CDR1 and CDR2: SQVTM, ANQGSEA. V dropped 5 bases and J dropped 5; count of bases not matched to a gene: 4. The CDR3 is 13 amino acids. The chain's CDR3 is CSVRREGHNEQFF. CDR3 DNA sequence: TGCAGCGTTCGGCGGGAGGGCCACAATGAGCAGTTCTTC.

The count of this clonotype is one. CDR3 nucleotide sequence: TGCAGTGCTAGAGATCCCGGACAGGGTTGGGCCAACGTCCTGACTTTC. Its protein is CSARDPGQGWANVLTF. The chain joins TRBV20-1 to TRBJ2-6; TRBD1 aligns across 8 bases. This CDR3 spans 16 amino acids. The germline CDR1 and CDR2 sequences are DFQATT and SNEGSKA (reference sequence). Unmatched junction bases numbered 6, after V lost 0 bases and J lost 5 bases.

The genes are TRBV6-2 or TRBV6-3 and TRBJ2-7; 9 nucleotides align to TRBD2. Per the germline V gene, CDR1 is MNHEY and CDR2 is SVGEGT. The CDR3 extends over 15 amino acids. V was clipped by 0 bases and J by 7 bases; unmatched bases: 7. The CDR3 is CASSYSTSGALEQYF. CDR3 DNA sequence: TGTGCCAGCAGTTACTCGACTAGCGGAGCCCTAGAGCAGTACTTC.

V usage is TRBV15 and J usage is TRBJ1-1; D gene ambiguous. The CDR3 consists of 13 residues. Germline CDR1 reads LNHNV; CDR2 reads YYDKDF (reference sequence). Trimming took off 3 bases at V and 6 bases at J, with 11 bases between the two ends. The DNA of the CDR3 is TGTGCCACCAGCAGGTCAATAACACCTGAAGCTTTCTTT. It yields the protein CATSRSITPEAFF.

This clonotype was recorded many times. The chain carries TRBV20-1 and TRBJ1-2; no clear D. V shed 6 bases and J shed 7 bases, with 12 bases lying between them. The CDR3 contains 11 residues. Per germline, CDR1 DFQATT and CDR2 SNEGSKA (reference sequence). The CDR3 DNA is TGCAGTGCCCCCTGGTTAGGTGGCTACACCTTC. This translates into CSAPWLGGYTF.

This chain uses TRBV27 with TRBJ2-1; the D is unclear. The germline V and J ends were trimmed by 5 bases and 6 bases, with 14 bases remaining between them. The CDR3 consists of 14 residues. From germline, CDR1 is MNHEY and CDR2 SMNVEV (reference sequence). The CDR3 DNA sequence: TGTGCCAGCAGTCTTAGTCTAGGGCGCAATGAGCAGTTCTTC. Translated: CASSLSLGRNEQFF.

The J gene is TRBJ2-1, the V gene TRBV7-2; weak D call: TRBD1 (6 bases). The J call may be incorrect, as the DNA end agrees better with TRBJ2-7. CDR1 is SGHTA and CDR2 is FQGNSA in the germline V gene. The length of the CDR3 is 18 residues. In nucleotides, the CDR3 is TGTGCCAGCAGCTTAGAGAACAGGGTCTTAGATCGGTACAATGAGCAGTACTTC. Amino acids: CASSLENRVLDRYNEQYF.

Concerning this clonotype itself: A junction end diverges from the germline sequence, so it may reflect a read error. DNA of the CDR3: TGTGCCGGCAGTTCAGCCGCAGGAGTTAACTATGGCTACACCTTC. Its protein is CAGSSAAGVNYGYTF. The chain joins TRBV28 to TRBJ1-2; D remains unclear. Germline V gene sequence: CDR1 MDHEN, CDR2 SYDVKM. This CDR3 contains 15 residues.

The CDR3 nucleotides are TGTGCCAGCAGTCCCCGACCGGGGTCACCCCTCCACTTT. Encoded protein: CASSPRPGSPLHF. The chain employs TRBV12-3 or TRBV12-4 and TRBJ1-6; D remains unclear. The V end was cut by 5 bases, the J end by 10 bases, with 12 bases between. The CDR3 is 13 amino acids.

CDR3 sequence reads: CSVPSWVGTGELFF. CDR3 DNA: TGCAGCGTTCCCAGCTGGGTGGGCACCGGGGAGCTGTTTTTT. The rearrangement joins TRBV29-1 to TRBJ2-2; D gene unclear. This CDR3 spans 14 amino acids. CDR1 SQVTM and CDR2 ANQGSEA come from the germline V gene. Deletions cut 5 bases from V and 4 bases from J, with 14 bases between.

This clonotype is a singleton in its sample. V and J are TRBV10-1 and TRBJ2-5, with 7 bases aligning to TRBD1. The tail of the sequence fits TRBJ2-7 better, so the J call may be wrong. From germline, CDR1 is WNHNN and CDR2 SYGVQD (reference sequence). This CDR3 is 16 amino acids long. The CDR3 DNA is TGCGCCAGCAGTGAGACGACCGGGACAGTGGACTACGAGCAGTACTTC. Amino acids: CASSETTGTVDYEQYF.

The rearrangement uses TRBV10-3 and TRBJ2-2; 9 bases align to TRBD1. The germline V gene encodes CDR1 ENHRY and CDR2 SYGVKD. V trimming: 3 bases; J trimming: 6 bases; junction bases outside the gene matches: 5. The CDR3 extends over 15 amino acids. Written as DNA, the CDR3 is TGTGCCATCAGTGACTTTGGGACAGGGTCCGGGGAGCTGTTTTTT. It codes for CAISDFGTGSGELFF.

This clonotype was found a few times. The chain employs TRBV13 and TRBJ2-7; TRBD2 matches at 7 bases. V shed 4 bases and J 5 bases; nucleotides not matched to a gene: 14. The CDR3 is 16 residues long. Germline V CDR1 and CDR2: PRHDT, FYEKMQ (reference sequence). CDR3 sequence: CASSSGGMGGRDEQYF. In DNA, the CDR3 is TGTGCCAGCAGCTCCGGGGGGATGGGGGGTAGGGACGAGCAGTACTTC.

Note on this clonotype: Sequence at one end of the junction differs from germline and may be a read error. This chain joins TRBV27 and TRBJ2-3; TRBD2 aligns across 12 bases. The CDR3 is 17 amino acids. Germline CDR1 is MNHEY and CDR2 is SMNVEV (reference sequence). The CDR3 DNA sequence: TGTGTCAGCAGTCCACTAGCGGGAGGTTCCAGCACAGATACGCAGTATTTT. It is translated as CVSSPLAGGSSTDTQYF.

This clonotype occurred a few times. Possible read error: a much larger clone is one base away. The chain is built from TRBV20-1 and TRBJ2-5; TRBD1 matches at 7 bases. The trim removed 4 bases at V and 11 bases at J, leaving 13 bases unmatched. Per the germline V gene, CDR1 is DFQATT and CDR2 is SNEGSKA (reference sequence). The CDR3 loop spans 13 amino acids. CDR3 region: CSAKKGARIEQYF. The CDR3 region has the DNA TGCAGTGCTAAGAAGGGGGCCCGGATTGAGCAGTACTTC.

This clonotype has just a few counts. This rearrangement joins TRBV20-1 to TRBJ2-1, with D perhaps matching TRBD2 (5 bases). With 3 bases removed from V and 8 bases from J, the gap between germline ends came to 14 bases. Germline CDR1 and CDR2: DFQATT and SNEGSKA (reference sequence). The CDR3 loop spans 13 amino acids. CDR3 in DNA: TGCAGTGCTAGGTCGGGATTCGGGCATGAGCAGTTCTTC. This codes for CSARSGFGHEQFF.